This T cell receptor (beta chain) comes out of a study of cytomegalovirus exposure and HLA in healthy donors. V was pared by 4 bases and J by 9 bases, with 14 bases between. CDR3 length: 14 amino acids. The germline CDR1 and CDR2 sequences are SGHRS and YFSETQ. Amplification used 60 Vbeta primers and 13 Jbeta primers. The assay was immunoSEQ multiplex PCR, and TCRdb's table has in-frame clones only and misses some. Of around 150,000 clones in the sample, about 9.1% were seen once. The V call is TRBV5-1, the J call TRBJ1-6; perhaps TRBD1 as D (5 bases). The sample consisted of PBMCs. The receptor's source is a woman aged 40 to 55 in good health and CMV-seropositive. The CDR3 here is CASSLLETASPLHF. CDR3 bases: TGCGCCAGCAGCCTACTCGAGACAGCTTCACCCCTCCACTTT. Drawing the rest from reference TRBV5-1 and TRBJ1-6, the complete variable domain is KAGVTQTPRYLIKTRGQQVTLSCSPISGHRSVSWYQQTPGQGLQFLFEYFSETQRNKGNFPGRFSGRQFSNSRSEMNVSTLELGDSALYLCASSLLETASPLHFGNGTRLTVT.